This T cell receptor (beta chain) was retrieved from a study of T cells after somatic rescue of genetic block. Profiling relied on immunoSEQ multiplex PCR, and the TCRdb table lists in-frame clones only, not all of them. The top ten hold less than 1.5% of the sample, which has under 150,000 clones, over 80% seen once. The CDR3 consists of 13 residues. V shed 3 bases and J shed 3 bases, with 9 bases lying between them. Germline V gives CDR1 MDHEN, CDR2 SYDVKM. The source is a woman aged 18-30 years. The sequenced sample was peripheral blood mononuclear cells (PBMCs). The chain links TRBV28 to TRBJ2-7, with D uncertain. CDR3 sequence reads: CASSLHGYYEQYF. The CDR3, as DNA: TGTGCCAGCAGTTTGCACGGCTACTACGAGCAGTACTTC.